Following are 29 T cell receptor beta chains from one sample sequenced in a study of shared clonotypes between healthy human individuals. Using immunoSEQ multiplex PCR, the repertoire was profiled, and TCRdb retains in-frame clones only, with some absent. The sample consists of around 940,000 clones, approximately 80% of them appearing once. Sequenced: memory CD4+ T cells sorted from blood. The sample's subset: CD45RA-negative fraction. The receptors were gathered from a man aged 18 to 29 in good health.

This chain links TRBV4-3 with TRBJ2-5, with a tentative D call TRBD1 (5 bases). Per germline, CDR1 LGHNA and CDR2 YSLEER. This CDR3 spans 16 amino acids. V lost 0 bases and J 2 bases, leaving 13 bases between the germline ends. The CDR3, as DNA: TGCGCCAGCAGCCAAGAGCTCCGGCAGGGTCAAGAGACCCAGTACTTC. Encoded protein: CASSQELRQGQETQYF.

This sequence joins TRBV19 and TRBJ1-1; TRBD1 matches 8 bases. The germline V gene encodes CDR1 LNHDA and CDR2 SQIVND (reference sequence). J gave up 5 bases and V 5 bases, and 10 bases lay outside the gene matches. The CDR3 loop spans 15 amino acids. The CDR3 sequence: CASSLSGQGSTEAFF. The DNA of the CDR3 is TGTGCCAGTAGTCTCAGTGGACAGGGTTCAACTGAAGCTTTCTTT.

This sequence joins TRBV10-3 and TRBJ2-4; 7 bases fit TRBD1. V shed 8 bases and J 0 bases; nucleotides not matched to a gene: 7. CDR1 and CDR2 (germline): ENHRY, SYGVKD. The CDR3 has 15 amino acids. CDR3 region: CAIAGQEGAKNIQYF. The CDR3 DNA reads as TGTGCCATCGCAGGACAGGAAGGAGCCAAAAACATTCAGTACTTC.

The chain links TRBV28 to TRBJ1-2, with 10 bases fitting TRBD1. V was pared by 6 bases and J by 2 bases, with 18 bases of the junction left unmatched. Germline CDR1 reads MDHEN; CDR2 reads SYDVKM. The CDR3 has 19 residues. CDR3 amino acids: CASRGGDRGGNRPNYGYTF. CDR3 in DNA: TGTGCCAGCAGGGGTGGGGACAGGGGCGGGAATAGGCCCAACTATGGCTACACCTTC.

This clone was observed a handful of times. This chain uses TRBV7-9 with TRBJ1-1, with TRBD1 as a possible D gene (6 bases). Trimming removed 5 bases from V and 1 base from J, with 14 bases in between. CDR3 length equals 15 residues. Germline V gives CDR1 SEHNR, CDR2 FQNEAQ (reference sequence). Written as DNA, the CDR3 is TGTGCCAGCAGCCCCGGCCAGGGGTGGAACACTGAAGCTTTCTTT. Translated: CASSPGQGWNTEAFF.

This clone showed up just a few times. The chain uses TRBV2 and TRBJ1-2; 8 nucleotides agree with TRBD1. The CDR3 is 14 amino acids. With V trimmed by 1 base and J by 11 bases, 9 bases remained unmatched. Germline CDR1 SNHLY, CDR2 FYNNEI. CDR3 in DNA: TGTGCCAGCAGTGAAGTACAGGGGGGCCGCGGGTACACCTTC. It encodes CASSEVQGGRGYTF.

The rearrangement joins TRBV5-1 to TRBJ1-5; D is uncertain. V lost 5 bases and J 0 bases, leaving 21 bases between the germline ends. Per the germline V gene, CDR1 is SGHRS and CDR2 is YFSETQ. The CDR3 is made up of 18 amino acids. The CDR3 DNA reads TGCGCCAGCAGTCACACAAGGACCGTAGTAGATAGCAATCAGCCCCAGCATTTT. As protein: CASSHTRTVVDSNQPQHF.

The V and J genes are TRBV7-2 and TRBJ1-1, with 8 bases lining up with TRBD1. The CDR3 contains 15 residues. Looked up from germline, CDR1 is SGHTA and CDR2 is FQGNSA. Unmatched junction bases numbered 5, after V lost 4 bases and J lost 1 base. The CDR3 DNA follows: TGTGCCAGCAGCTCAGGGGGCGGATCGAACACTGAAGCTTTCTTT. Residues: CASSSGGGSNTEAFF. The complete variable domain, with remaining parts taken from reference TRBV7-2 and TRBJ1-1, reads GAGVSQSPSNKVTEKGKDVELRCDPISGHTALYWYRQSLGQGLEFLIYFQGNSAPDKSGLPSDRFSAERTGGSVSTLTIQRTQQEDSAVYLCASSSGGGSNTEAFFGQGTRLTVV.

This chain joins TRBV30 and TRBJ1-1, with D unresolved. The CDR3 length is 13 residues. Trimming left V 2 bases short and J 3 bases short, with 10 bases between. CDR1 and CDR2 from the germline V gene are GTSNPN and SVGIG (reference sequence). The CDR3 DNA is TGTGCCTGGAGTATAGAGGTTTACACTGAAGCTTTCTTT. Translated: CAWSIEVYTEAFF.

J is TRBJ1-1 and V is TRBV2; D perhaps matches TRBD1 (5 bases). Germline V gene data show CDR1 as SNHLY and CDR2 as FYNNEI. Trimming removed 4 bases at V and 3 bases at J, with 15 bases between. The CDR3 has 15 residues. The CDR3 DNA is TGTGCCAGCAGTGGAGGACAACGCCCTGACACTGAAGCTTTCTTT. Amino acid sequence: CASSGGQRPDTEAFF.

Comment on this clone: Only one base separates this from a far larger clonotype, so it likely reflects a read error. Different DNA sequences within this sample yield the same CDR3. The V call is TRBV5-6, the J call TRBJ1-2, with D maybe TRBD1 (6 bases). This CDR3 is built from 13 residues. Germline lookup yields CDR1 SGHDT and CDR2 YYEEEE. The V end was cut by 3 bases, the J end by 2 bases, with 8 bases between. DNA of the CDR3: TGTGCCAGCAGCTCCGGACAGAACTATGGCTACACCTTC. It specifies CASSSGQNYGYTF.

Comment on this clone: This same CDR3 is encoded by further DNA sequences in the sample. The chain combines TRBV30 with TRBJ1-5; no reliable D call. From germline, CDR1 is GTSNPN and CDR2 SVGIG (reference sequence). The CDR3 covers 13 residues. The V gene lost 1 base and the J gene lost 4 bases, with 8 bases spanning the gap. In DNA, the CDR3 is TGTGCCTGGAGTGGAGGTTTTAATCAGCCCCAGCATTTT. Translating it yields CAWSGGFNQPQHF.

The chain recombines TRBV11-2 with TRBJ1-2; D gene unclear. Deletions cut 5 bases from V and 7 bases from J, with 17 bases between. Germline V gene data show CDR1 as SGHAT and CDR2 as FQNNGV. This CDR3 is built from 14 residues. CDR3 DNA sequence: TGTGCCAGCAGCCCCGGGCCCGCAGTGCGTGGCTACACCTTC. Protein product: CASSPGPAVRGYTF.

Only a few counts were recorded for this clone. Other DNA sequences in this sample translate to the same CDR3. The chain is built from TRBV7-9 and TRBJ1-1, with TRBD1 matching 8 bases. V shed 3 bases, J shed 4 bases, and the junction held 1 base outside the gene matches. Germline CDR1 reads SEHNR; CDR2 reads FQNEAQ (reference sequence). This CDR3 region has 13 residues. The CDR3 sequence: CASSFGQGTEAFF. CDR3 nucleotide sequence: TGTGCCAGCAGCTTCGGACAGGGCACTGAAGCTTTCTTT.

The V call is TRBV11-2, the J call TRBJ2-1, with TRBD2 matching over 11 bases. V shed 2 bases, J shed 4 bases, and the junction held 1 base outside the gene matches. Germline CDR1 reads SGHAT; CDR2 reads FQNNGV. The CDR3 is made up of 15 amino acids. The chain's CDR3 is CASSLTSGRYNEQFF. CDR3 nucleotide sequence: TGTGCCAGCAGCTTAACTAGCGGGAGATACAATGAGCAGTTCTTC.

This chain uses TRBV6-5 with TRBJ1-6; tentatively, D is TRBD1 (6 bases). The CDR3 runs 12 residues. Germline-derived CDR1 and CDR2 are MNHEY and SVGAGI. V was pared by 5 bases and J by 11 bases, with 10 bases between. Here the CDR3 reads CASSNRVPPLHF. The CDR3 DNA follows: TGTGCCAGCAGTAACAGGGTTCCACCCCTCCACTTT.

The J gene is TRBJ1-2, the V gene TRBV9; D may be TRBD1 (6 bases). The CDR3 is 13 amino acids. The germline V gene encodes CDR1 SGDLS and CDR2 YYNGEE. V gave up 4 bases and J gave up 2 bases, with 9 bases separating them. For the CDR3, the DNA is TGTGCCAGCAGCACTGACAGGAACTATGGCTACACCTTC. This codes for CASSTDRNYGYTF.

The DNA of the CDR3 is TGTGCCATCAGTGAGGTTTGGAACACCGGGGAGCTGTTTTTT. This codes for CAISEVWNTGELFF. This chain links TRBV10-3 with TRBJ2-2; no clear D gene. Germline CDR1 reads ENHRY; CDR2 reads SYGVKD. Trimming removed 2 bases from V and 1 base from J, with 5 bases in between. The CDR3 is made up of 14 amino acids.

The chain recombines TRBV5-6 with TRBJ2-2; D possibly corresponds to TRBD2 (5 bases). The V and J ends lost 4 bases and 7 bases respectively, with 14 bases between them. This CDR3 is built from 14 residues. Looked up from germline, CDR1 is SGHDT and CDR2 is YYEEEE. CDR3 DNA sequence: TGTGCCAGCAGCGAAAAACTAGGGATCGGGGAGCTGTTTTTT. It codes for CASSEKLGIGELFF.

CDR3 coding DNA: TGTGCCAGCGGATGGAGAGGAGGTGGCTACACCTTC. It specifies CASGWRGGGYTF. The V and J genes are TRBV6-1 and TRBJ1-2; the D is unclear. CDR3 length: 12 amino acids. V shed 8 bases and J shed 7 bases, with 14 bases lying between them. CDR1 MNHNS and CDR2 SASEGT come from the germline V gene.

The chain employs TRBV7-2 and TRBJ2-7; perhaps D is TRBD1 or TRBD2 (6 bases each). V lost 1 base, J lost 3 bases, and 13 bases lay in between. Per the germline V gene, CDR1 is SGHTA and CDR2 is FQGNSA. There are 15 residues in the CDR3. The CDR3 sequence is CASSLEGGRYYEQYF. The CDR3 coding sequence is TGTGCCAGCAGCTTAGAAGGGGGGCGGTACTACGAGCAGTACTTC.

This clone was recorded once. V is TRBV6-5 and J is TRBJ2-7; 8 bases fit TRBD1. The CDR3 has 14 amino acids. From germline, CDR1 is MNHEY and CDR2 SVGAGI. The J segment lost 6 bases and the V segment lost 5 bases, leaving 9 bases of the junction unmatched. The CDR3 DNA reads as TGTGCCAGCAGTCTCTCCGGACAGGGCACCGAGCAGTACTTC. Its translation: CASSLSGQGTEQYF.

This clone has only one observation. This chain links TRBV5-4 with TRBJ1-3, with TRBD1 matching over 7 bases. Trimming cost V 2 bases and J 4 bases; bases outside gene matches: 3. The CDR3 spans 14 residues. Germline assignment: CDR1 SGHNT and CDR2 YYREEE (reference sequence). CDR3 sequence reads: CASSFPGQGNTIYF. Written as DNA, the CDR3 is TGTGCCAGCAGCTTCCCGGGACAGGGAAACACCATATATTTT. The complete variable domain, with remaining parts taken from reference TRBV5-4 and TRBJ1-3, reads ETGVTQSPTHLIKTRGQQVTLRCSSQSGHNTVSWYQQALGQGPQFIFQYYREEENGRGNFPPRFSGLQFPNYSSELNVNALELDDSALYLCASSFPGQGNTIYFGEGSWLTVV.

The rearrangement uses TRBV9 and TRBJ2-3; 8 bases align to TRBD2. J was trimmed by 0 bases and V by 0 bases; bases with no gene match: 12. Germline CDR1 reads SGDLS; CDR2 reads YYNGEE. This CDR3 has 19 amino acids. CDR3: CASSVAGGSGTTSTDTQYF. CDR3 coding DNA: TGTGCCAGCAGCGTAGCTGGGGGTAGCGGGACCACTAGCACAGATACGCAGTATTTT.

This chain joins TRBV6-6 and TRBJ2-3; the match to TRBD2 covers 9 bases. The CDR3 covers 12 residues. Germline CDR1 reads MNHNY; CDR2 reads SVGAGI (reference sequence). The DNA of the CDR3 is TGTGCTCTGCGGGGGGGGCAAGATACGCAGTATTTT. Translating gives CALRGGQDTQYF.

The V gene is TRBV30, the J gene TRBJ2-1, with 9 positions matching TRBD2. V dropped 2 bases and J dropped 6; count of bases not matched to a gene: 5. This CDR3 comprises 14 residues. Germline CDR1 reads GTSNPN; CDR2 reads SVGIG (reference sequence). The CDR3 protein is CAWSQGLATNEQFF. The CDR3 DNA reads as TGTGCCTGGAGTCAGGGACTAGCTACCAATGAGCAGTTCTTC.

For the CDR3, the DNA is TGTGCCAGCTCCAGCCCCGGGGATGGGAACTATGGCTACACCTTC. As protein: CASSSPGDGNYGYTF. The gene calls are TRBV6-5 and TRBJ1-2, with D uncertain. V dropped 8 bases and J dropped 2 bases, with 18 bases sitting between them. In germline, CDR1 is MNHEY, CDR2 SVGAGI. The CDR3 sequence is 15 residues long.

This clone was seen only a few times. J is TRBJ1-1 and V is TRBV25-1; D is possibly TRBD1 (5 bases). This CDR3 is built from 13 residues. Trimming shortened V by 5 bases and J by 5 bases, and 12 bases separated the two germline ends. The germline gives CDR1 MGHDK, CDR2 SYGVNS. DNA of the CDR3: TGTGCCAGCAGTAAAGAGGGACGAACTGAAGCTTTCTTT. Encoded protein: CASSKEGRTEAFF.

The CDR3 bases are TGTGCCAGCAGAACGGACGGGACTTCCTACGAGCAGTACTTC. This gives the protein CASRTDGTSYEQYF. The V call is TRBV6-6, the J call TRBJ2-7; possibly TRBD2 for D (6 bases). The V end was cut by 6 bases, the J end by 1 base, with 13 bases between. Germline lookup yields CDR1 MNHNY and CDR2 SVGAGI (reference sequence). The CDR3 loop spans 14 amino acids.